This is a list of T cell receptor beta chains from one sample in a study of blood T cell repertoires in COVID-19. The method was immunoSEQ multiplex PCR; TCRdb's version includes in-frame clones alone and lacks a portion of them. The top ten hold 3.4% of the sample, which has approximately 260,000 clones, 80% to 85% seen once. Sequences were obtained from PBMCs or T cells enriched from blood (not recorded which). The receptors shown here come from a man between 45 and 60 years old who had recovered from COVID-19. The CDR3 runs from the conserved cysteine through the conserved F or W. D genes are given only for firm matches. Some rows have no size entry. The others give once, few or many, or a class for an expanded clone.

V gene	D gene	J gene	clone size	CDR3 DNA	CDR3 protein
TRBV27	.	TRBJ1-6	once	TGTGCCAGCAGCCGAGTCCAAATCCGGAGGTCCTATAATTCACCCCTCCACTTT	CASSRVQIRRSYNSPLHF
TRBV19	TRBD2	TRBJ2-2	many	TGTGCCAGTAACGAGCGGGGGGCCTACACCGGGGAGCTGTTTTTT	CASNERGAYTGELFF
TRBV5-6	.	TRBJ1-2	.	TGTGCCAGCAGCTTGGTGTCGGGATCTAACTATGGCTACACCTTC	CASSLVSGSNYGYTF
TRBV2	TRBD1	TRBJ1-4	.	TGTGCCAGCGAGAGACAGGGACTGGGTGAAAAACTGTTTTTT	CASERQGLGEKLFF
TRBV2	.	TRBJ2-5	.	TGTGCCAGCAGGCAGGACAACCAAGAGACCCAGTACTTC	CASRQDNQETQYF
TRBV5-1	.	TRBJ2-1	.	TGCGCCAGCAGGGCGACAGACAATCACAATGAGCAGTTCTTC	CASRATDNHNEQFF
TRBV27	TRBD1	TRBJ1-5	.	TGTGCCAGCAGTCCTCTGGGACAGGGGAGTCAGCCCCAGCATTTT	CASSPLGQGSQPQHF
TRBV4-1	.	TRBJ1-4	.	TGCGCCAGCAGCCCCCGCGCAGGAAACCTTAATGAAAAACTGTTTTTT	CASSPRAGNLNEKLFF
TRBV27	.	TRBJ2-7	.	TGTGCCAGCAGTTTCAACAGGGTGATTGTCGGCGAGCAGTACTTC	CASSFNRVIVGEQYF
TRBV6-5	TRBD1	TRBJ1-5	few	TGTGCCAGCAGTCTAACAGGGGCTGCCAATCAGCCCCAGCATTTT	CASSLTGAANQPQHF
TRBV19	.	TRBJ2-1	.	TGTGCCAGTAGTACATTGTCCTACAATGAGCAGTTCTTC	CASSTLSYNEQFF
TRBV3-1/TRBV3-2	.	TRBJ1-5	.	TGTGCCAGCAGCCAAGACAGAAATCAGCCCCAGCATTTT	CASSQDRNQPQHF
TRBV11-3	TRBD2	TRBJ2-7	.	TGTGCCAGCAGCCCCCGGACTAGCGGGATACTTTACGAGCAGTACTTC	CASSPRTSGILYEQYF
TRBV15	.	TRBJ1-5	few	TGTGCCACCAGCAGAGATCTAGGCAGGGATCAGCCCCAGCATTTT	CATSRDLGRDQPQHF
TRBV5-1	.	TRBJ2-7	once	TGCGCCAGCAGCCCGTCGGGCGGGTGGAACTCCTACGAGCAGTACTTC	CASSPSGGWNSYEQYF
TRBV27	TRBD1	TRBJ1-2	few	TGTGCCAGCAGTTCCCCGACTCAGGGGGGTTGGGGCTACACCTTC	CASSSPTQGGWGYTF
TRBV7-2	.	TRBJ2-3	.	TGTGCCAGCAGCTTACCCCCTAGTAGGCAGTATTTT	CASSLPPSRQYF
TRBV18	.	TRBJ1-4	.	TGTGCCAGCTCCAGGGAACATAATGAAAAACTGTTTTTT	CASSREHNEKLFF
TRBV11-3	TRBD1	TRBJ1-2	.	TGTGCCAGCAGCCGTGGACAGGGGGGAACTATTGGCTACACCTTC	CASSRGQGGTIGYTF
TRBV19	TRBD2	TRBJ2-7	.	TGTGCCAGTAGGATTCAGCGGGGGGCTTCCTACGAGCAGTACTTC	CASRIQRGASYEQYF
TRBV19	TRBD1	TRBJ1-2	.	TGTGCCAGTAGTATAGAAACAGGGGTTAACTATGGCTACACCTTC	CASSIETGVNYGYTF
TRBV7-9	.	TRBJ2-2	.	TGTGCCAGCAGCTTGGTCGACAAACCCGGGGAGCTGTTTTTT	CASSLVDKPGELFF
TRBV5-6	TRBD1	TRBJ1-2	.	TGTGCCAGCAGCTTGGCCACGATGCGCAGGGGGGATGGCTACACCTTC	CASSLATMRRGDGYTF
TRBV5-6	.	TRBJ1-2	.	TGTGCCAGCAGCTTGACGGCGGGTGGGGACTACACCTTC	CASSLTAGGDYTF
TRBV12-3/TRBV12-4	.	TRBJ1-1	.	TGTGCCAGCAGTTTGGGCAGGGTGGGTGAAGCTTTCTTT	CASSLGRVGEAFF
TRBV3-1/TRBV3-2	.	TRBJ2-2	.	TGTGCCAGCAGCCAAACGGTAGCCGGGGAGCTGTTTTTT	CASSQTVAGELFF
TRBV9	TRBD2	TRBJ2-5	.	TGTGCCAGCAGCTCAACCCGGCTAGCGGAAGAGACCCAGTACTTC	CASSSTRLAEETQYF
TRBV5-6	TRBD2	TRBJ2-7	.	TGTGCCAGCAGTCGCGAATGGGAGAGCGGGAGTACAGGCGAGCAGTACTTC	CASSREWESGSTGEQYF
TRBV5-4	.	TRBJ2-5	.	TGTGCCAGCAGCGTTCCCAGGGAAGAGACCCAGTACTTC	CASSVPREETQYF
TRBV5-1	.	TRBJ2-2	.	TGCGCCAGCAGCTTCTTCGTCCCGGGCCGAGGGTTGAACACCGGGGAGCTGTTTTTT	CASSFFVPGRGLNTGELFF
TRBV3-1/TRBV3-2	TRBD2	TRBJ2-7	.	TGTGCCAGCAGTCTCAAGAGAGGGACTAGCGTCTACGAGCAGTACTTC	CASSLKRGTSVYEQYF
TRBV24-1	TRBD2	TRBJ2-5	.	TGTGCCACCAGTACGGGGGGAGCGGGAGAGACCCAGTACTTC	CATSTGGAGETQYF
TRBV18	.	TRBJ1-5	.	TGTGCCAGCTCACCAGCAGAGCGAAATCAGCCCCAGCATTTT	CASSPAERNQPQHF
TRBV20-1	.	TRBJ1-2	.	TGCAGTGTGGCGGTCTATGGCTACACCTTC	CSVAVYGYTF
TRBV21-1	.	TRBJ1-5	.	TGTGCCAGCAGCAAAGGACAGGGAAACAATCAGCCCCAGCATTTT	CASSKGQGNNQPQHF
TRBV5-6	.	TRBJ1-4	.	TGTGCCAGCAGCTCTTGGCCGTCAGAAAAACTGTTTTTT	CASSSWPSEKLFF
TRBV5-5	.	TRBJ2-3	.	TGTGCCAGCAGTTCCGCGGATACGCAGTATTTT	CASSSADTQYF
TRBV5-1	.	TRBJ1-2	once	TGCGCCAGCAGCTTTGGGAGCGCGCCCTATGGCTACACCTTC	CASSFGSAPYGYTF
TRBV30	.	TRBJ1-2	.	TGTGCCGCTACCCAGGGGTATAACTATGGCTACACCTTC	CAATQGYNYGYTF
TRBV5-1	TRBD2	TRBJ2-3	.	TGCGCCAGCAGCTTGCGGGGGGTACACACAGATACGCAGTATTTT	CASSLRGVHTDTQYF